The rows below give T cell receptor beta chains drawn from one sample of a study of CD8 T cells in ankylosing spondylitis. TCRdb analysed the 5' RACE reads with MiXCR anew, one entry per CDR3 protein. The sample lists 230,000 or so distinct CDR3 sequences, 24% occurring once. Sequencing input: blood, either unsorted or a sorted T cell fraction (not recorded which). The receptor source for this set is a male donor with ankylosing spondylitis or in good health (not recorded which). The CDR3 runs from the conserved cysteine through the conserved F or W. A D gene is named only where the DNA matches it firmly. Only part of the rows carry a size: once, few, many, or a class if the clone is expanded.

d_gene	v_gene	j_gene	abundance	CDR3nt	CDR3aa
TRBD1	TRBV4-1	TRBJ1-4	many	TGCGCCAGCAGCGTCCGGGGACAGGGAACAACTAATGAAAAACTGTTTTTT	CASSVRGQGTTNEKLFF
TRBD2	TRBV20-1	TRBJ2-2	many	TGCAGTGCGAAGACTAGCGGGGGGGCTGCCGGGGAGCTGTTTTTT	CSAKTSGGAAGELFF
-	TRBV4-1	TRBJ2-3	once	TGCGCCAGCAGCCAAGATGGTCACCCGGCAGATACGCAGTATTTT	CASSQDGHPADTQYF
-	TRBV12-3/TRBV12-4	TRBJ2-3	few	TGTGCCAGCAGTGACAGTCCAAGGGATACGCAGTATTTT	CASSDSPRDTQYF
TRBD1	TRBV5-1	TRBJ2-7	-	TGCGCCAGCAGCCCCTATGCCGGGACAGGGGTCGAGCAGTACTTC	CASSPYAGTGVEQYF
-	TRBV20-1	TRBJ2-4	-	TGCAGTGCTAGAGTAGGGAGGAAAAACATTCAGTACTTC	CSARVGRKNIQYF
-	TRBV6-1	TRBJ2-7	-	TGTGCCAGGGAGACTGGGCCCCTACCCTACGAGCAGTACTTC	CARETGPLPYEQYF
-	TRBV7-2	TRBJ2-7	-	TGTGCCAGCAGCTTAGCTGGGGCTGCGTCCGAGCAGTACTTC	CASSLAGAASEQYF
-	TRBV12-3/TRBV12-4	TRBJ1-4	few	TGTGCCAGCCTCCATTTGGGCGGGGGACGGCGAAAACTGTTTTTT	CASLHLGGGRRKLFF
-	TRBV6-1	TRBJ1-1	few	TGTGCCAGCAGGAAGGGTTTAGGGAACACTGAAGCTTTCTTT	CASRKGLGNTEAFF
-	TRBV27	TRBJ2-3	-	TGTGCCATCCTGGACCCACCTACGCAGTATTTT	CAILDPPTQYF
-	TRBV15	TRBJ2-1	many	TGTGCCACCAGCAGAGACAGGGAAAAGATTGAGCAGTTCTTC	CATSRDREKIEQFF
TRBD2	TRBV10-3	TRBJ2-5	few	TGTGCCATCAGGGGCACTAGCGGGGGAGAGACCCAGTACTTC	CAIRGTSGGETQYF
-	TRBV18	TRBJ2-7	-	TGTGCCAGCTCACCACCCGACAGCTACTACGAGCAGTACTTC	CASSPPDSYYEQYF
-	TRBV6-1	TRBJ2-5	-	TGTGCCAGCAGCGCAACCGTTTTTGCAGGACAAGAGACCCAGTACTTC	CASSATVFAGQETQYF
-	TRBV20-1	TRBJ2-3	few	TGCAGTGCCAGCTTACCTAGCACAGATACGCAGTATTTT	CSASLPSTDTQYF
-	TRBV6-1	TRBJ2-7	few	TGTGCCAGCACCGCGACTAGTTGGAACGAGCAGTACTTC	CASTATSWNEQYF
-	TRBV12-3/TRBV12-4	TRBJ2-6	-	TGTGCCAGCACCTCGCGTTGGGGAGCTGGGGCCAACGTCCTGACTTTC	CASTSRWGAGANVLTF
-	TRBV23-1	TRBJ2-4	-	TGCGCCAGCAGTTTGAGACGGAAATCAAACATTCAGTACTTC	CASSLRRKSNIQYF
TRBD1	TRBV7-9	TRBJ2-3	-	TGTGCCAGCAGCTTAGTTGGGACAGCGAGCACAGATACGCAGTATTTT	CASSLVGTASTDTQYF
-	TRBV15	TRBJ2-1	few	TGTGCCACCAGCAGAGATCGGGACGCAAGTCGACATGAGCAGTTCTTC	CATSRDRDASRHEQFF
TRBD2	TRBV9	TRBJ2-7	-	TGTGCCAGCAGCGTAGAGCGGGGAAACGAGCAGTACTTC	CASSVERGNEQYF